A single sample is the source of the 7 T cell receptor beta chains below, sequenced in a study of shared clonotypes between healthy human individuals. Assay: immunoSEQ multiplex PCR; the TCRdb copy retains only in-frame clones and omits some. The table records around 450,000 clones, 79% of them present only once. The sample comprised PBMCs. The source is a woman in her thirties or forties in good health. Some clones in this sample may be carry-over from other donors' samples.

This clone was observed a few times. The chain is built from TRBV6-6 and TRBJ1-1; possibly TRBD1 for D (6 bases). This CDR3 has 15 residues. Between the trimmed V and J ends, which lost 5 bases and 3 bases, there was a span of 16 bases. CDR1 MNHNY and CDR2 SVGAGI come from the germline V gene (reference sequence). The CDR3 loop reads CASSANLQGYTEAFF. CDR3 bases: TGTGCCAGCAGTGCGAACCTCCAGGGGTACACTGAAGCTTTCTTT.

The chain has TRBV11-2 and TRBJ2-1; the D gene could be TRBD1 or TRBD2 (5 bases each). The CDR3 contains 15 residues. Trimming removed 6 bases from V and 5 bases from J, with 17 bases in between. Germline V lookup: CDR1 SGHAT, CDR2 FQNNGV. The CDR3 bases are TGTGCCAGCAGTCCGTCACGGGGCGAAAACAATGAGCAGTTCTTC. Translating gives CASSPSRGENNEQFF.

This chain joins TRBV27 and TRBJ1-1; 10 nucleotides match TRBD1. The CDR3 loop spans 15 amino acids. Germline V gene sequence: CDR1 MNHEY, CDR2 SMNVEV (reference sequence). Unmatched junction bases numbered 5, after V lost 4 bases and J lost 3 bases. The CDR3 is CASSSAGTGDTEAFF. The CDR3 DNA reads as TGTGCCAGCAGTTCCGCCGGGACAGGGGACACTGAAGCTTTCTTT.

The V gene is TRBV10-3, the J gene TRBJ2-2; 8 bases align to TRBD1. V lost 6 bases, J lost 5 bases, and 5 bases stayed unmatched. Germline V lookup: CDR1 ENHRY, CDR2 SYGVKD. CDR3 length: 14 amino acids. The CDR3 here is CAIRTGDGTGELFF. The CDR3 bases are TGTGCCATCAGGACAGGGGATGGAACCGGGGAGCTGTTTTTT.

The rearrangement links TRBV27 to TRBJ2-5, with 12 bases that match TRBD1. V dropped 5 bases and J dropped 7; count of bases not matched to a gene: 11. The CDR3 covers 16 residues. The germline V gene has CDR1 MNHEY and CDR2 SMNVEV (reference sequence). For the CDR3, the DNA is TGTGCCAGCAGTCGACCGGGACAGGGGGCTTTAGGGACCCAGTACTTC. It specifies CASSRPGQGALGTQYF.

This clone was detected only once. The chain recombines TRBV21-1 with TRBJ1-1. TRBV21-1 is noted as a pseudogene. This CDR3 has 18 amino acids. In DNA form, the CDR3 reads TGTGCCAGCAGCAAAGAAATCGTCGCCTCGGGGCGGATCACTGAAGCTTTCTTT. It is translated as CASSKEIVASGRITEAFF.

Worth noting for this clone: The germline gene is not matched at one end of the junction; a read error may be the cause. The genes are TRBV7-2 and TRBJ1-1; D call uncertain. This CDR3 is 14 amino acids long. CDR1 is SGHTA, CDR2 FQGNSA, per germline. The CDR3 loop reads CASSPGRALSQAFF. The CDR3 coding sequence is TGTGCCAGCAGCCCCGGACGGGCGTTAAGCCAAGCCTTCTTT.